This record concerns one TCR beta chain sequence. The CDR3 loop spans 13 amino acids. CDR1 is SEHNR and CDR2 is FQNEAQ in the germline V gene (reference sequence). The ends were cut back, 4 bases at V and 2 bases at J, with 8 bases in the middle. The repertoire was sequenced with immunoSEQ multiplex PCR; TCRdb's copy has only in-frame clones and lacks some. Of 60,000 to 65,000 clones listed, approximately 87% were seen once; the top ten hold roughly 5%. The source of the sample is a study of technical replicates of blood from a handful of donors. V is TRBV7-9 and J is TRBJ1-2; no clear D gene. Specimen: PBMCs. The receptor comes from a human donor in good health. Some clones in this sample may be carry-over from other donors' samples. The CDR3 here is CASSSFMNYGYTF. The CDR3 DNA reads as TGTGCCAGCAGCTCCTTTATGAACTATGGCTACACCTTC.